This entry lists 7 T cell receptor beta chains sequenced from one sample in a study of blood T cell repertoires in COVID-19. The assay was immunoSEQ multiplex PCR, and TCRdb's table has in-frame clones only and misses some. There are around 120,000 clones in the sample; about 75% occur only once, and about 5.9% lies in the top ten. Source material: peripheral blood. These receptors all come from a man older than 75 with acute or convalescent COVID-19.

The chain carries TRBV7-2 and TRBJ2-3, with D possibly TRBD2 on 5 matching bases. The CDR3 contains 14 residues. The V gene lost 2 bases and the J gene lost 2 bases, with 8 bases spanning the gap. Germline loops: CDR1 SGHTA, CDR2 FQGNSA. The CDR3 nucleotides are TGTGCCAGCAGCTTACAGCGGACCACAGATACGCAGTATTTT. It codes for CASSLQRTTDTQYF.

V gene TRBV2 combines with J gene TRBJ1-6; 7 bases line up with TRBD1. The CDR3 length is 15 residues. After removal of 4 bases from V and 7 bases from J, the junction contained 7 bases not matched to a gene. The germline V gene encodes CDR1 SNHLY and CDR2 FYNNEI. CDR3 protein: CASSVLDRFNSPLHF. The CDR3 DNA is TGTGCCAGCAGTGTTCTGGACAGGTTCAATTCACCCCTCCACTTT.

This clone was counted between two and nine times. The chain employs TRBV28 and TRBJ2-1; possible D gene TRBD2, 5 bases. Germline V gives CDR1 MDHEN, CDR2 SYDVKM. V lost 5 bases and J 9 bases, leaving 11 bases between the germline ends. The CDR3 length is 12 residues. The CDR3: CASSRRTSEQFF. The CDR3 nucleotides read TGTGCCAGCAGTCGGAGGACCAGTGAGCAGTTCTTC.

CDR3: CASSQVRTFSGNTIYF. DNA for the CDR3: TGCGCCAGCAGCCAAGTTCGGACTTTCTCTGGAAACACCATATATTTT. J is TRBJ1-3 and V is TRBV4-1; D is ambiguous. This CDR3 spans 16 amino acids. In germline, CDR1 is MGHRA, CDR2 YSYEKL. Trimming shortened V by 1 base and J by 0 bases, and 10 bases separated the two germline ends.

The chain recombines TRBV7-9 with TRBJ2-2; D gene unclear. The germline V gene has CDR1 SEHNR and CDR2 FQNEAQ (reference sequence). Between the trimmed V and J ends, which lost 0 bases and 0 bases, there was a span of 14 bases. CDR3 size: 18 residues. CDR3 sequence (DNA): TGTGCCAGCAGCTTAGCGCCTCTGGCGAGGTCGAACACCGGGGAGCTGTTTTTT. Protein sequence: CASSLAPLARSNTGELFF.

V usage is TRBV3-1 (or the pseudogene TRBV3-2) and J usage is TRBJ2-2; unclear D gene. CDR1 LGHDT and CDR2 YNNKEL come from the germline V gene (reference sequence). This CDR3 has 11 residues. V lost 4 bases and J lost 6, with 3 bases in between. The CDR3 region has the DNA TGTGCCAGCAGCCTCTCCGGGGAGCTGTTTTTT. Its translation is CASSLSGELFF.

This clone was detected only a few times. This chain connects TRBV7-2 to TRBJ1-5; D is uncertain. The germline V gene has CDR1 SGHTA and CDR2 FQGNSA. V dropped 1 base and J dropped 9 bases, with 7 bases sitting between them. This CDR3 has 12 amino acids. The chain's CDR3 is CASSLEVGPQHF. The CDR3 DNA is TGTGCCAGCAGCTTAGAAGTCGGGCCCCAGCATTTT.